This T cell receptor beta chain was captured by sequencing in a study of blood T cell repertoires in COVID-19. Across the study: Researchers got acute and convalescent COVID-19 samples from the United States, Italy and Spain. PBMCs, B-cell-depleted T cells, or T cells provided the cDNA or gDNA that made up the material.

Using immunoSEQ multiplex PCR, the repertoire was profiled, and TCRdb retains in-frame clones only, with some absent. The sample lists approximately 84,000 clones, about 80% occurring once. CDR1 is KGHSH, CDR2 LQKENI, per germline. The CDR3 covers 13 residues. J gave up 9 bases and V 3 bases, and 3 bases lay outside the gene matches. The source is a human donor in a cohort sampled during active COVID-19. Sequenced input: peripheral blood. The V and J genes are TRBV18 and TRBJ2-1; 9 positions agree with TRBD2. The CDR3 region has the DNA TGTGCCAGCTCACCTTTAGCGGGAGTTGAGCAGTTCTTC. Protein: CASSPLAGVEQFF.